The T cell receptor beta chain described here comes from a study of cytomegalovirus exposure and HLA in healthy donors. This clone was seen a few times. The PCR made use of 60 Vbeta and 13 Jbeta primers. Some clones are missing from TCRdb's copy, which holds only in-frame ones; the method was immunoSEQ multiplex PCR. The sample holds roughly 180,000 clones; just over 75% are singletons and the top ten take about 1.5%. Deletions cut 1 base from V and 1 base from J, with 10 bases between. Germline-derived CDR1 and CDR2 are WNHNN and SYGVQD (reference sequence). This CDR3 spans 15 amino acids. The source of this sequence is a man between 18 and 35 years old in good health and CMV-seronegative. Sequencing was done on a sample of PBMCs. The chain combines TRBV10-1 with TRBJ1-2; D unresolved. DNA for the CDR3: TGCGCCAGCAGTGAGTTGGGCAGGCATAACTATGGCTACACCTTC. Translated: CASSELGRHNYGYTF.